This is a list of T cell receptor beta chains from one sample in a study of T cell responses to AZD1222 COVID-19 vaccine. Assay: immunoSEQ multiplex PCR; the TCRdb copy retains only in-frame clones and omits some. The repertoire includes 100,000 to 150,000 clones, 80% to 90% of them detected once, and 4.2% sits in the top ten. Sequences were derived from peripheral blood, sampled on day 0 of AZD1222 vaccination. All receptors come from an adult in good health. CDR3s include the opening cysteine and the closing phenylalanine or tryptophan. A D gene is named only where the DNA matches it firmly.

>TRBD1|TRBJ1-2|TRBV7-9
CASSPTGVDGYTF
TGTGCCAGCAGCCCGACAGGGGTGGACGGCTACACCTTC
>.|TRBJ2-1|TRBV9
CASIGNEQFF
TGTGCCAGCATCGGCAATGAGCAGTTCTTC
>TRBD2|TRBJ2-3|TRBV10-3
CAIRIAGGGTDTQYF
TGTGCCATCAGAATAGCGGGGGGGGGCACAGATACGCAGTATTTT
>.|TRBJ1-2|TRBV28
CASSSRDRYTF
TGTGCCAGCAGTTCCCGGGACCGCTACACCTTC
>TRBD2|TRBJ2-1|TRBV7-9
CASSPTSGGFQFF
TGTGCCAGCAGCCCCACTAGCGGGGGGTTCCAGTTCTTC
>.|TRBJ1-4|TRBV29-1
CSVTVADGGIGKLFF
TGCAGCGTGACCGTGGCGGACGGAGGGATTGGGAAACTGTTTTTT
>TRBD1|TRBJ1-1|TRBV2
CASRIGQGGNEAFF
TGTGCCAGCAGGATCGGACAGGGGGGAAATGAAGCTTTCTTT
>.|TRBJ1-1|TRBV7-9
CASSTTVMNTEAFF
TGTGCCAGCAGCACGACAGTCATGAACACTGAAGCTTTCTTT
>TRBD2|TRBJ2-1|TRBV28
CASSLTSGVGNEQFF
TGTGCCAGCAGTTTAACTAGCGGGGTAGGGAATGAGCAGTTCTTC
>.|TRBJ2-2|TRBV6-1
CASSEFGTPNTGELFF
TGTGCCAGCAGTGAATTTGGGACACCGAACACCGGGGAGCTGTTTTTT
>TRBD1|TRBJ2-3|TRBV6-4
CASSRDRFTDTQYF
TGTGCCAGCAGCCGGGACAGGTTCACAGATACGCAGTATTTT
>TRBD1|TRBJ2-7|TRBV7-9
CASSLSGTGTYEQYF
TGTGCCAGCAGCTTATCCGGGACAGGGACTTACGAGCAGTACTTC